This record covers a single T cell receptor beta chain. The data derive from a study of blood T cell repertoires in COVID-19. In the study overall: T cells, B-cell-depleted T cells, or PBMCs supplied cDNA or gDNA.

The CDR3 totals 14 residues. Per the germline V gene, CDR1 is LNHDA and CDR2 is SQIVND (reference sequence). Trimming took 4 bases from V and 4 from J; bases not matched to a gene: 4. Participants were aged about 18 to 89 years from about two dozen US areas. Which cohort a participant joined came from the clinical history participants gave. Per the study methods: Reference gene primers were amplified, and this amplification served to estimate nucleated cell counts. The repertoire was sequenced with immunoSEQ multiplex PCR; TCRdb's copy has only in-frame clones and lacks some. The V and J calls and clone size are taken from that table; D and trimming were inferred from the DNA. The table records about 180,000 clones, 89% of them present only once.

The receptor comes from a woman between 40 and 50 years old with acute COVID-19. The sample consisted of PBMCs or T cells enriched from blood (not recorded which). V usage is TRBV19 and J usage is TRBJ2-7; 10 bases are shared with TRBD1. The CDR3 region has the DNA TGTGCCAGTAGTACGGGGGACAGGGGTTACGAGCAGTACTTC. This sequence encodes CASSTGDRGYEQYF. The complete variable domain, with remaining parts taken from reference TRBV19 and TRBJ2-7, reads DGGITQSPKYLFRKEGQNVTLSCEQNLNHDAMYWYRQDPGQGLRLIYYSQIVNDFQKGDIAEGYSVSREKKESFPLTVTSAQKNPTAFYLCASSTGDRGYEQYFGPGTRLTVT.